This T cell receptor (beta chain) was identified during a study of response to subunit inactivated influenza vaccine. Study-wide points: Each seasonal influenza vaccination, the authors suggested, recruits few new T cells.

MiXCR was run by TCRdb on the RT-PCR reads, yielding one entry per CDR3 protein. Of about 520,000 distinct CDR3 sequences in the sample, approximately 7.8% were seen once. This clonotype was picked up a small number of times. The antigen is not known. CDR3 length: 14 amino acids. Trimming removed 7 bases from V and 2 bases from J, with 15 bases in between. In germline, CDR1 is SQVTM, CDR2 ANQGSEA. This TCR was recovered from a man between 45 and 75 years old who received an inactivated influenza vaccine. The J gene is TRBJ2-1, the V gene TRBV29-1, with no clear D. Sequences were derived from PBMCs from blood, sampled roughly 24 months after vaccination. The CDR3 nucleotides read TGCAGCGAGAGTAGATTGGACCCCTACAATGAGCAGTTCTTC. Protein sequence: CSESRLDPYNEQFF.